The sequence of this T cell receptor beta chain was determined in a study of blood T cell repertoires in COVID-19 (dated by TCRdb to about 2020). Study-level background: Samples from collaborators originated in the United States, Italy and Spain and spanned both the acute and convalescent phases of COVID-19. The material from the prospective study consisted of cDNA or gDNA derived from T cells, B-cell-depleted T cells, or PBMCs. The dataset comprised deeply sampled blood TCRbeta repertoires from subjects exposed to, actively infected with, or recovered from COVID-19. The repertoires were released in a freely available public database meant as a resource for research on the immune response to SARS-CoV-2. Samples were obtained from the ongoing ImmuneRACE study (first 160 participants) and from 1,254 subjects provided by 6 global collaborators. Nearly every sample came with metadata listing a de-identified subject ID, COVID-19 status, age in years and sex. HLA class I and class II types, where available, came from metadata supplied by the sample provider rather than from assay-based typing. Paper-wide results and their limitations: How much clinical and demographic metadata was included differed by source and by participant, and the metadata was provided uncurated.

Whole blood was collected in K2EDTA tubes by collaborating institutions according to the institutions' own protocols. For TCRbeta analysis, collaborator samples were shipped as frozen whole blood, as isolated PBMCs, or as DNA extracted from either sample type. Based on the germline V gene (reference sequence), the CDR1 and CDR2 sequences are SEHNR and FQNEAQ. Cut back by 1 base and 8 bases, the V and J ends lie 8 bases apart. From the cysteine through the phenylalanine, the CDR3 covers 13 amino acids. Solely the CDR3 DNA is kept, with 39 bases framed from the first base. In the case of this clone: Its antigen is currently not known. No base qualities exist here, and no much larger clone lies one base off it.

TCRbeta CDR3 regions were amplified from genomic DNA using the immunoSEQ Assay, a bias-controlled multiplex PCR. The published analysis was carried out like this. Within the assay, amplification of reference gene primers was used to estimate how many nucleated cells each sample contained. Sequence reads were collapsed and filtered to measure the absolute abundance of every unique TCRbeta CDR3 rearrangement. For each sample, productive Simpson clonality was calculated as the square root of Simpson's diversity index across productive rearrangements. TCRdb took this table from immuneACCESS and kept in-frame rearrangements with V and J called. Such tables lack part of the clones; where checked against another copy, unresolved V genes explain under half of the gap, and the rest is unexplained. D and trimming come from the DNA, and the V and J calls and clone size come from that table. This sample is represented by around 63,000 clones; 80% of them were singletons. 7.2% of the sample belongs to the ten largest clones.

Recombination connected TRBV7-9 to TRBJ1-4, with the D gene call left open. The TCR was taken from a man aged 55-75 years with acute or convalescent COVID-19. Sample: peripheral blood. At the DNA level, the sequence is TGTGCCAGCAGCTTAGGACAACGCGAAAAACTGTTTTTT. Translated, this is CASSLGQREKLFF.